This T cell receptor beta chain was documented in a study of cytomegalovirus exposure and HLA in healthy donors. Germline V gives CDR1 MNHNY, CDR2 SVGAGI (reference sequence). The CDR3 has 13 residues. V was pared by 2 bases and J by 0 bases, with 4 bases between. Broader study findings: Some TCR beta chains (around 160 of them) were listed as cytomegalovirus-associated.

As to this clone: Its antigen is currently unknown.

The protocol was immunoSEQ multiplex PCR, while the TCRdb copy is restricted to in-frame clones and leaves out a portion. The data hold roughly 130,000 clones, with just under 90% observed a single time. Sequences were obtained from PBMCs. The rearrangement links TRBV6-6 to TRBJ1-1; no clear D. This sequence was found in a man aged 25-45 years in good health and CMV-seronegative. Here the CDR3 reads CASSYVMNTEAFF. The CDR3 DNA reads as TGTGCCAGCAGTTACGTAATGAACACTGAAGCTTTCTTT.